This is a list of T cell receptor beta chains from one sample in a study of identical twins' blood T cells. TCRdb called the 5' RACE reads again in MiXCR, with one record for every CDR3 protein. The data show 400,000 or so distinct CDR3 sequences, 25% to 35% seen once. The sequencing input was PBMCs. The receptors originated from a woman aged 18 to 55 in good health. The CDR3 runs from the conserved cysteine through the conserved F or W. A D gene is named only where the DNA matches it firmly. Not all rows give a size; the values are once, few, many and, for expanded clones, a class.

j_call clone_size d_call v_call cdr3_aa cdr3_nt
TRBJ1-1 . . TRBV7-2 CASSLASNRNTEAFF TGTGCCAGCAGCTTAGCTTCCAACAGAAACACTGAAGCTTTCTTT
TRBJ1-2 once . TRBV6-5 CASRDDSTNYGYTF TGTGCCAGCAGGGACGACAGTACGAACTATGGATACACCTTC
TRBJ2-1 once . TRBV7-9 CASSPPLRGGSYNEQFF TGTGCCAGCAGCCCCCCCCTAAGGGGAGGCTCCTACAATGAGCAGTTCTTC
TRBJ1-5 once . TRBV11-2 CASSETRGPQHF TGTGCCAGCAGCGAAACCCGTGGCCCCCAGCATTTT
TRBJ2-1 . TRBD2 TRBV12-3/TRBV12-4 CASSLGTRNDEQFF TGTGCCAGCAGTTTAGGGACTAGGAATGACGAGCAGTTCTTC
TRBJ2-5 . . TRBV20-1 CSAKKKTQYF TGCAGTGCCAAAAAGAAGACCCAGTACTTC
TRBJ1-6 few TRBD1 TRBV11-2 CASSPTRQGSSYNSPPHF TGTGCCAGCAGCCCTACCAGACAGGGGAGCTCCTATAATTCACCTCCCCACTTT
TRBJ1-1 few . TRBV20-1 CSARDLGEENTEAFF TGCAGTGCTAGAGACCTCGGAGAAGAGAACACTGAAGCTTTCTTT
TRBJ2-1 . . TRBV7-9 CASSLVRTTYDEQFF TGTGCCAGCAGCTTAGTGCGGACTACGTACGATGAGCAGTTCTTC
TRBJ1-6 . . TRBV5-1 CASSLETGSSPLHF TGCGCCAGCAGCTTGGAAACAGGGTCATCACCCCTCCACTTT
TRBJ1-6 . . TRBV19 CASRPGGSYNSPLHF TGTGCCAGTCGCCCGGGAGGAAGCTATAATTCACCCCTCCACTTT
TRBJ2-7 . TRBD1 TRBV6-1 CASVRTGISYEQYF TGTGCCAGCGTACGGACAGGGATCTCCTACGAGCAGTACTTC
TRBJ2-2 few . TRBV6-2/TRBV6-3 CASSTLDSTGELFF TGTGCCAGCAGTACCCTCGACAGCACCGGGGAGCTGTTTTTT
TRBJ1-1 . . TRBV5-6 CASSSSEAGNTEAFF TGTGCCAGCAGCAGCTCGGAAGCGGGGAACACTGAAGCTTTCTTT
TRBJ2-7 few . TRBV27 CASSLSGTRHEQYF TGTGCCAGCAGTTTGTCCGGGACAAGGCACGAGCAGTACTTC
TRBJ1-1 . TRBD1 TRBV6-2/TRBV6-3 CASSYTGVEFTEAFF TGTGCCAGCAGTTACACAGGGGTGGAATTCACTGAAGCTTTCTTT
TRBJ2-5 . . TRBV29-1 CSVNGQTETQYF TGCAGCGTAAATGGACAGACAGAGACCCAGTACTTC
TRBJ1-2 few . TRBV19 CASRTDSMRGYTF TGTGCCAGTAGGACGGACAGTATGCGGGGCTACACCTTC
TRBJ1-1 . . TRBV18 CASRGHSNTEAFF TGTGCCAGCCGGGGACACAGCAACACTGAAGCTTTCTTT
TRBJ2-7 . . TRBV29-1 CSVEDESRAYEQYF TGCAGCGTTGAAGATGAATCCAGAGCCTACGAGCAGTACTTC
TRBJ2-2 few . TRBV10-3 CAISESIAEASNTGELFF TGTGCCATCAGTGAGTCGATAGCGGAGGCCTCGAACACCGGGGAGCTGTTTTTT
TRBJ2-7 . TRBD1 TRBV29-1 CSVGPKTGNEQYF TGCAGCGTTGGACCGAAGACAGGGAACGAGCAGTACTTC
TRBJ1-2 many . TRBV18 CASSPDLLNYGYTF TGTGCCAGCTCACCAGATCTCCTTAACTATGGCTACACCTTC
TRBJ2-1 many . TRBV29-1 CSVQFHEQFF TGCAGCGTCCAGTTCCATGAGCAGTTCTTC
TRBJ2-1 . TRBD1 TRBV4-2 CASSPGTASYNEQFF TGTGCCAGCAGCCCCGGGACAGCCTCCTACAATGAGCAGTTCTTC
TRBJ2-2 few . TRBV7-9 CASSLAIGTGELFF TGTGCCAGCAGCTTAGCCATCGGGACCGGGGAGCTGTTTTTT
TRBJ1-4 many . TRBV11-2 CASSKAYNEKLFF TGTGCCAGCAGCAAAGCTTACAATGAAAAACTGTTTTTT
TRBJ1-2 few . TRBV3-1 CASSYIGLQYGYTF TGTGCCAGCAGCTATATTGGACTACAATATGGCTACACCTTC
TRBJ2-5 once . TRBV20-1 CSARDSLTGETKYF TGCAGTGCTAGAGATAGCCTCACCGGAGAGACCAAGTACTTC
TRBJ2-3 few TRBD2 TRBV10-3 CAIRHPGLAGVTDTQYF TGTGCCATCAGACATCCGGGACTAGCGGGGGTCACAGATACGCAGTATTTT
TRBJ1-1 few TRBD1 TRBV4-3 CASSQVGTGPNTEAFF TGCGCCAGCAGCCAAGTTGGGACAGGGCCGAACACTGAAGCTTTCTTT
TRBJ2-2 . . TRBV11-2 CASSSSLQGVNTGELFF TGTGCCAGCAGCTCATCACTTCAAGGCGTGAACACCGGGGAGCTGTTTTTT
TRBJ1-1 few . TRBV2 CASTELRDTEAFF TGTGCCAGCACCGAGCTTAGGGACACTGAAGCTTTCTTT
TRBJ2-1 . . TRBV20-1 CSASRGSGDYNEQFF TGCAGTGCTAGCAGGGGTAGCGGAGACTACAATGAGCAGTTCTTC
TRBJ1-5 . . TRBV6-6 CASCLWAGSNQPQHF TGTGCCAGCTGCCTGTGGGCTGGAAGCAATCAGCCCCAGCATTTT
TRBJ1-1 . . TRBV12-5 CASGSPGGAMNTEAFF TGTGCTAGTGGCTCCCCGGGAGGGGCTATGAACACTGAAGCTTTCTTT
TRBJ2-7 . . TRBV14 CASSQSFEQYF TGTGCCAGCAGCCAAAGTTTCGAGCAGTACTTC
TRBJ2-2 few . TRBV20-1 CSARDSQHTGELFF TGCAGTGCTAGAGATTCCCAGCACACCGGGGAGCTGTTTTTT
TRBJ1-1 many TRBD1 TRBV2 CASSISGGTEAFF TGTGCCAGCAGCATCTCAGGGGGCACTGAAGCTTTCTTT
TRBJ1-3 many . TRBV11-2 CASSLGGPGNTIYF TGTGCCAGCAGCTTAGGTGGACCGGGAAACACCATATATTTT
TRBJ1-1 . . TRBV5-6 CASSQWGDLEAFF TGTGCCAGCAGCCAATGGGGCGATCTTGAAGCTTTCTTT
TRBJ2-7 . . TRBV27 CASSDEGAYEQYF TGTGCCAGCAGTGATGAGGGCGCCTACGAGCAGTACTTC